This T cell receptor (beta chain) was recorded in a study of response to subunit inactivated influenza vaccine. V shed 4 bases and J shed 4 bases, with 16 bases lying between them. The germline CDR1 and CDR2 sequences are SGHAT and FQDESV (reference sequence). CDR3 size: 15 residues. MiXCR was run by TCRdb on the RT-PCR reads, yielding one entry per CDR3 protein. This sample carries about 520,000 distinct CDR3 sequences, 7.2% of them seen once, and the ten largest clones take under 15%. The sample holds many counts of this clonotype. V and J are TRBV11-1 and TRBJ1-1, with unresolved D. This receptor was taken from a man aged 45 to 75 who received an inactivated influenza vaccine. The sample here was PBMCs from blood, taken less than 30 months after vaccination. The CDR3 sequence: CASSWVNGRSTEAFF. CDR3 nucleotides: TGTGCCAGCAGCTGGGTTAACGGGAGATCCACTGAAGCTTTCTTT.